This paragraph covers one T cell receptor beta chain sequence. Antigen: not known. This sample was included in a study of beta chain features in type 1 diabetes. Deletions cut 0 bases from V and 8 bases from J, with 17 bases between. Germline V lookup: CDR1 MNHNY, CDR2 SVGAGI (reference sequence). The length of the CDR3 is 16 residues. General study findings and limits: Among patients, naive, central memory and Treg TCRB repertoires appeared more similar than among healthy donors.

Every bit of the isolated RNA underwent reverse transcription, so sequencing read expressed TCRB transcripts. An average of around 3.4 million reads was obtained for naive, central memory and regulatory T cell samples. Using immunoSEQ multiplex PCR, the repertoire was profiled, and TCRdb retains in-frame clones only, with some absent. The data contain about 270,000 clones, 13% to 15% of them singletons. This sequence joins TRBV6-6 and TRBJ2-1; a possible D gene is TRBD2 (6 bases). This clonotype was sampled from a woman aged 40 to 55 in good health. Sequenced sample: naive CD4+ T cells from blood. In nucleotides, the CDR3 is TGTGCCAGCAGTTACTCGAGCACTAGCCTCCGGGATGAGCAGTTCTTC. Translation gives CASSYSSTSLRDEQFF.